This entry is about one T cell receptor (beta chain). This receptor's antigen is unknown. No much larger clone is present one base from it, and per-base qualities are unavailable. The method was 5' RACE. The run used an Illumina HiSeq 2000. Template switching added a universal primer binding site, and the final cDNA carried a unique molecular identifier that allowed TCR cDNA molecules to be counted accurately. Specific primers in the conserved constant-segment region were used to synthesize first-strand cDNA for the TCR alpha and beta chains. To control for contamination, each cDNA library was double barcoded with a SMART-Mk sample barcode plus Illumina barcodes. TruSeq adapter sequences, together with Illumina sample barcodes, were added in two successive PCR steps. The TCR alpha and beta cDNA libraries were sequenced on the Illumina HiSeq platform using custom primers. Per the authors' processing: Raw reads were processed with MiGEC to extract unique molecular identifiers, and MiXCR was used to determine CDR3 positions. For each individual, recombination models were inferred using an EM algorithm with the repgenHMM and IGoR tools. Shared clonotypes were analyzed with the tcR package in R, and sharing was normalized by the product of cloneset sizes. To study raw recombination free of thymic and clonal selection effects, out-of-frame nonproductive sequences were analyzed. Using fastp trimming at Q25 and MiXCR clonotype assembly, TCRdb reanalyzed the public sequencing data and kept in-frame beta chains. For every CDR3 protein sequence, its rows merge into one entry that carries the most common genes and DNA. TCRdb's processing, not the authors' own work, is the source of the V and J calls. Within this sample are under 450,000 distinct CDR3 sequences, with less than 20% of them counted one time only. The ten largest clones take up roughly 12% of the sample.

These data belong to a study of identical twins (dated by TCRdb to 2016 to 2017). Study-level background: TCR alpha and beta repertoires from monozygotic twins, unrelated adults of various ages and cord blood were deep-sequenced to test whether fetal clonotypes persist. To rule out contamination, replicate twin experiments were performed at different times with different library preparation protocols.

General findings and caveats noted by the study authors: Zero-insertion analyses could be partly confounded by invariant T cells such as MAIT and iNKT, although diverse VJ usage argued against such confounding for most clonotypes. In beta out-of-frame sequences, excess twin sharing was weaker, because having fewer shared sequences lowered the signal-to-noise ratio. In monozygotic twins, recombination models systematically underestimated out-of-frame TCR alpha sharing, but the models matched the sharing seen between unrelated individuals. Because the same donors could not be followed over many years, the conclusions relied on cross-sectional statistical analysis. Out-of-frame TCR alpha sequences shared between twins showed an excess of low generation-probability sequences compared with coincidental sharing between unrelated individuals. Fewer insertions were carried by abundant cord blood beta clonotypes; a weaker similar trend was observed in young adult naive repertoires, while no such trend was observed in memory repertoires.

Only healthy Caucasian donors were included. The study also sequenced three unrelated non-twin adults: a male aged 18 to 29, a male aged 50 to 60 and a female aged 50 to 60. Miltenyi CD45RO+ enrichment and human naive T-cell isolation kits were used to isolate memory (CD45RO+) and naive T cells from PBMC. The CDR3 spans 13 residues, from the cysteine through the phenylalanine. The CDR3 DNA has 39 bases and is translated from base 1. V is pared back by 2 bases and J by 6 bases, with 5 bases lying between the germline termini. The specimen was naive T cells sorted from blood. The cell subset or site label of this sample denotes: cells isolated with a human naive T-cell isolation kit. This chain joins TRBV12-3 or TRBV12-4 to TRBJ1-6; there is no confident call for the D gene. The receptor comes from a man in his fifties or sixties in good health. Here is the DNA: TGTGCCAGCAGTTTAAACAGTAATTCACCCCTCCACTTT. Translated, this gives CASSLNSNSPLHF.